This passage covers 22 T cell receptor beta chains from one sample sequenced in a study of T-cell reconstitution after alpha-beta-depleted transplantation in children. Preparation of the TCRbeta library was carried out with unique molecular identifiers. TCRdb reprocessed the PCR reads via MiXCR and lists one record per CDR3 protein. Of hundreds of thousands of distinct CDR3 sequences listed, about 12% are singletons. Specimen: PBMCs, collected before TCRalphabeta/CD19-depleted stem cell transplant. These receptor sequences come from a girl aged 2 to 10 with congenital amegakaryocytic thrombocytopenia, due to receive a stem cell transplant.

This clonotype has only a few counts. J is TRBJ2-7 and V is TRBV20-1; D is perhaps TRBD1 (6 bases). The CDR3 runs 13 residues. V was pared by 2 bases and J by 4 bases, with 12 bases between. Germline V gene data show CDR1 as DFQATT and CDR2 as SNEGSKA (reference sequence). CDR3 in amino acids: CSARTTGIYEQYF. The CDR3 DNA follows: TGCAGTGCTAGAACGACAGGTATATACGAGCAGTACTTC.

This clonotype was detected only a few times. V usage is TRBV20-1 and J usage is TRBJ2-7; no firm D call. The V end lost 5 bases, the J end lost 6 bases, and 23 bases lay between the germline ends. This CDR3 spans 15 amino acids. CDR1 is DFQATT, CDR2 SNEGSKA, per germline (reference sequence). Here the CDR3 reads CSALSKSDSRLEQYF. Here the CDR3 DNA reads TGCAGTGCTCTTAGTAAGTCTGACTCGCGGCTCGAGCAGTACTTC.

The J gene is TRBJ2-1, the V gene TRBV20-1; perhaps TRBD2 as D (6 bases). Germline loops: CDR1 DFQATT, CDR2 SNEGSKA (reference sequence). This CDR3 has 14 residues. V was trimmed by 2 bases and J by 3 bases, leaving 11 bases between them. The chain's CDR3 is CSARREVLYNEQFF. DNA of the CDR3: TGCAGTGCTAGAAGGGAGGTCCTCTACAATGAGCAGTTCTTC.

This clonotype has only one observation. This sequence joins TRBV7-7 and TRBJ2-2, with 8 bases identical to TRBD2. There are 16 residues in the CDR3. The trim removed 5 bases at V and 1 base at J, leaving 6 bases unmatched. Looked up from germline, CDR1 is SSHAT and CDR2 is FNYEAQ (reference sequence). The CDR3 loop is CASSRGTSGNTGELFF. CDR3 coding DNA: TGTGCCAGCAGCCGAGGTACTAGCGGGAACACCGGGGAGCTGTTTTTT.

J is TRBJ2-1 and V is TRBV20-1, with D perhaps TRBD1 (5 bases). V lost 2 bases, J lost 7 bases, and 18 bases lay in between. Looked up from germline, CDR1 is DFQATT and CDR2 is SNEGSKA (reference sequence). The CDR3 has 15 residues. The CDR3 nucleotides are TGCAGTGCTAGATCGGACACCCAAGGCCGTAATGAGCAGTTCTTC. This gives the protein CSARSDTQGRNEQFF.

This chain connects TRBV20-1 to TRBJ2-1; D ambiguous. Germline CDR1 DFQATT, CDR2 SNEGSKA (reference sequence). The CDR3 sequence is 11 residues long. V lost 0 bases, J lost 13 bases, and 10 bases lay in between. CDR3 residues: CSAREDTEQFF. CDR3 bases: TGCAGTGCTAGAGAAGACACCGAACAGTTCTTC.

The chain couples TRBV20-1 to TRBJ1-1; TRBD1 is a possible D gene (5 bases). Germline CDR1 reads DFQATT; CDR2 reads SNEGSKA (reference sequence). The length of the CDR3 is 16 residues. V lost 6 bases to trimming and J lost 0 bases, with 20 bases between them. The CDR3 reads CSAQRGSRYVNTEAFF. The CDR3 bases are TGCAGTGCCCAAAGGGGCAGCCGCTATGTGAACACTGAAGCTTTCTTT.

The chain links TRBV5-6 to TRBJ2-1; 7 nucleotides agree with TRBD2. CDR1 and CDR2 from the germline V gene are SGHDT and YYEEEE. CDR3 length equals 15 residues. V was pared by 4 bases and J by 3 bases, with 7 bases of the junction left unmatched. The CDR3 DNA follows: TGTGCCAGCAGCCGAGAGCGGGGCGTCTACAATGAGCAGTTCTTC. This codes for CASSRERGVYNEQFF.

This clonotype was seen only a few times. The genes are TRBV5-1 and TRBJ2-3; D gene unclear. The CDR3 consists of 14 residues. Trimming removed 3 bases at V and 1 base at J, with 9 bases between. Germline CDR1 is SGHRS and CDR2 is YFSETQ. The CDR3 DNA sequence: TGCGCCAGCAGCTCGGATGGGCGCACAGATACGCAGTATTTT. Protein product: CASSSDGRTDTQYF.

This sequence joins TRBV5-1 and TRBJ2-7; 10 nucleotides agree with TRBD1. The V segment lost 4 bases and the J segment 6 bases; nucleotides outside the gene matches: 10. This CDR3 spans 15 amino acids. Germline-derived CDR1 and CDR2 are SGHRS and YFSETQ. The CDR3 spells CASSIVDRGLVEQYF. In nucleotides, the CDR3 is TGCGCCAGCAGCATTGTCGACAGGGGGCTCGTCGAGCAGTACTTC.

This sequence joins TRBV20-1 and TRBJ2-7; possibly TRBD1 or TRBD2 for D (6 bases each). V was pared by 3 bases and J by 2 bases, with 11 bases between. Per germline, CDR1 DFQATT and CDR2 SNEGSKA (reference sequence). The CDR3 runs 13 residues. In DNA form, the CDR3 reads TGCAGTGCTAGCGGAGGGGGGCCCTACGAGCAGTACTTC. Translating it yields CSASGGGPYEQYF.

This clonotype was recorded at least ten times. V and J are TRBV20-1 and TRBJ2-3, with D tentatively TRBD2 (5 bases). The CDR3 is 14 residues long. Trimming took 4 bases from V and 2 from J, leaving 13 bases between them. Germline CDR1 and CDR2: DFQATT and SNEGSKA (reference sequence). CDR3 DNA: TGCAGTGCTAAGGACTCCCGACACACAGATACGCAGTATTTT. It is translated as CSAKDSRHTDTQYF.

This clonotype showed up many times. This rearrangement joins TRBV12-3 or TRBV12-4 to TRBJ2-1, with D perhaps matching TRBD2 (6 bases). The length of the CDR3 is 15 residues. Trimming cost V 3 bases and J 7 bases, with 16 bases left between them. CDR3 nucleotide sequence: TGTGCCAGCAGTTTCACCCTAGGGAGCGGGAATGAGCAGTTCTTC. Translating gives CASSFTLGSGNEQFF.

This clonotype was seen many times. This chain connects TRBV5-1 to TRBJ2-5; TRBD1 or TRBD2 may be the D gene (5 bases each). CDR1 and CDR2 from the germline V gene are SGHRS and YFSETQ. The CDR3 consists of 15 residues. The V end lost 2 bases, the J end lost 1 base, and 12 bases lay between the germline ends. CDR3 DNA sequence: TGCGCCAGCAGCTTTACTCCGGGGCCCCAAGAGACCCAGTACTTC. Translation: CASSFTPGPQETQYF.

This chain connects TRBV6-1 to TRBJ2-5, with TRBD2 identical over 8 bases. The CDR3 has 15 residues. Germline V gene lookup returns CDR1 MNHNS and CDR2 SASEGT. Trimming removed 5 bases from V and 3 bases from J; junction bases left unmatched: 8. The CDR3 DNA reads as TGTGCCAGCAGTAGACGGGGGGGATATGAAGAGACCCAGTACTTC. This sequence encodes CASSRRGGYEETQYF.

This clonotype came up once. This could be a read error, since a much larger clone is one nucleotide away. The chain carries TRBV4-1 and TRBJ2-3; D is ambiguous. The CDR3 is 13 residues long. Between the trimmed V and J ends, which lost 4 bases and 10 bases, there was a span of 15 bases. CDR1 is MGHRA, CDR2 YSYEKL, per germline. In nucleotides, the CDR3 is TGCGCCAGCAGCCTTATAGACCCGGCTTCGCAGTATTTT. Amino acids: CASSLIDPASQYF.

This clonotype was found many times. The chain carries TRBV10-3 and TRBJ2-3; 14 bases are shared with TRBD2. Trimming at V came to 3 bases and at J to 5 bases, leaving 7 bases not matched to a gene. CDR3 length: 17 amino acids. Germline assignment: CDR1 ENHRY and CDR2 SYGVKD. The CDR3 here is CAISDPGLAGAIDTQYF. DNA for the CDR3: TGTGCCATCAGTGACCCGGGACTAGCGGGAGCAATAGATACGCAGTATTTT.

This clonotype was counted many times. This rearrangement joins TRBV6-5 to TRBJ2-2; maybe TRBD1 (6 bases). Germline CDR1 MNHEY, CDR2 SVGAGI. Trimming pared 2 bases from V and 2 bases from J, leaving 15 bases between. The CDR3 runs to 17 residues. Here the CDR3 DNA reads TGTGCCAGCAGTTACGTTAGTTGGGACACAAACACCGGGGAGCTGTTTTTT. This translates into CASSYVSWDTNTGELFF.

This clonotype was seen only a few times. The rearrangement uses TRBV15 and TRBJ2-7, with D unresolved. The CDR3 consists of 17 residues. V dropped 0 bases and J dropped 2 bases, with 17 bases sitting between them. Per the germline V gene, CDR1 is LNHNV and CDR2 is YYDKDF (reference sequence). The CDR3 sequence is CATSRDRRPASTYEQYF. The CDR3 DNA is TGTGCCACCAGCAGAGATCGGCGTCCAGCGTCGACCTACGAGCAGTACTTC. The variable domain in full, with the rest retrieved from reference TRBV15 and TRBJ2-7, is DAMVIQNPRYQVTQFGKPVTLSCSQTLNHNVMYWYQQKSSQAPKLLFHYYDKDFNNEADTPDNFQSRRPNTSFCFLDIRSPGLGDTAMYLCATSRDRRPASTYEQYFGPGTRLTVT.

This clonotype was observed at least ten times. This chain uses TRBV10-2 with TRBJ2-3; possibly TRBD2 for D (6 bases). CDR3 length equals 14 residues. Germline V gene data show CDR1 as WSHSY and CDR2 as SAAADI. With 5 bases removed from V and 5 bases from J, the gap between germline ends came to 14 bases. The CDR3 is CASSSGQGRDTQYF. In DNA form, the CDR3 reads TGCGCCAGCAGTAGCGGGCAGGGCAGAGATACGCAGTATTTT.

This chain uses TRBV5-1 with TRBJ2-7; tentative D call: TRBD1 (5 bases). The CDR3 contains 17 residues. V lost 4 bases, J lost 7 bases, and 27 bases lay in between. Germline lookup yields CDR1 SGHRS and CDR2 YFSETQ. CDR3 loop: CASSVDLTGHQSKEQYF. In DNA, the CDR3 is TGCGCCAGCAGCGTAGACCTAACAGGACATCAGAGTAAGGAGCAGTACTTC.

This clonotype was observed a handful of times. V and J are TRBV29-1 and TRBJ2-2; 10 bases are shared with TRBD1. V gave up 5 bases and J gave up 3 bases; unmatched junction bases: 9. Germline V gives CDR1 SQVTM, CDR2 ANQGSEA. This CDR3 region has 16 residues. The CDR3 region is CSVRRLGQGDTGELFF. In nucleotides, the CDR3 is TGCAGCGTTCGGAGATTAGGACAGGGGGACACCGGGGAGCTGTTTTTT.